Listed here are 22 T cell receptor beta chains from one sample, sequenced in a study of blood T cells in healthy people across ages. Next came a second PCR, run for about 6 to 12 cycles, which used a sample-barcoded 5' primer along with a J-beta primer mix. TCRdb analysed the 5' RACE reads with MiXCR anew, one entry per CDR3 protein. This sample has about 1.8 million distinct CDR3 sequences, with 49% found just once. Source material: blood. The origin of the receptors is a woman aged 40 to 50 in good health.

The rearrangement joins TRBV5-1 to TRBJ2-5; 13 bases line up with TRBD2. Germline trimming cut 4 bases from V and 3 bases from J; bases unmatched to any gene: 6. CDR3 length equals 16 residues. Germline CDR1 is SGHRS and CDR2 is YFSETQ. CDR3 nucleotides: TGCGCCAGCAGCGCCGGGACTAGCGGGGTTAAAGAGACCCAGTACTTC. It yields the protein CASSAGTSGVKETQYF.

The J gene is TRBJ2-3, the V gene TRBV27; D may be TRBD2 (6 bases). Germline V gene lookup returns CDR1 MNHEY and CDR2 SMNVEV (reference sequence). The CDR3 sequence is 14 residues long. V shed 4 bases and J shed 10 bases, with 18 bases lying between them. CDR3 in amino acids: CASSSPGTLWAQYF. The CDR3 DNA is TGTGCCAGCAGTTCACCCGGGACTTTATGGGCGCAGTATTTT.

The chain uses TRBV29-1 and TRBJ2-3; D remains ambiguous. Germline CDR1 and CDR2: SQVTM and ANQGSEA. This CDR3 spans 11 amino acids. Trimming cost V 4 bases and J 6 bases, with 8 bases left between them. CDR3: CSVGFRDTQYF. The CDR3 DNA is TGCAGCGTTGGTTTCCGGGATACGCAGTATTTT.

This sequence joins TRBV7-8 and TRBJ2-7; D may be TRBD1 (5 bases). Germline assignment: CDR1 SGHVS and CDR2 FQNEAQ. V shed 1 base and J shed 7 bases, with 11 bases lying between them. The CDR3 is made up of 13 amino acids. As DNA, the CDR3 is TGTGCCAGCAGCTTAGACATGGACAATGAGCAGTACTTC. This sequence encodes CASSLDMDNEQYF. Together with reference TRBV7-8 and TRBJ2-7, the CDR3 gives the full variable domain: GAGVSQSPRYKVAKRGQDVALRCDPISGHVSLFWYQQALGQGPEFLTYFQNEAQLDKSGLPSDRFFAERPEGSVSTLKIQRTQQEDSAVYLCASSLDMDNEQYFGPGTRLTVT.

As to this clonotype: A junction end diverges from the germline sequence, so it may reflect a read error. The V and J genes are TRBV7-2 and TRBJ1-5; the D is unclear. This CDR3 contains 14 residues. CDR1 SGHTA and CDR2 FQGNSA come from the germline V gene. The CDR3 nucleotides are TGTGCCGGCAGCTTAGCGGTCCGGAATCAGCCCCAGCATTTT. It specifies CAGSLAVRNQPQHF.

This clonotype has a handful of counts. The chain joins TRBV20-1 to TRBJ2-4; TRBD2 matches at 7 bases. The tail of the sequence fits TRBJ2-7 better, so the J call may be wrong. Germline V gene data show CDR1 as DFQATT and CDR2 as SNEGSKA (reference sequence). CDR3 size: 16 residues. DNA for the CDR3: TGCAGTGCTAGAGGGGGTAGCGGGTGCGGTTTCTGCGAGCAGTACTTC. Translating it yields CSARGGSGCGFCEQYF.

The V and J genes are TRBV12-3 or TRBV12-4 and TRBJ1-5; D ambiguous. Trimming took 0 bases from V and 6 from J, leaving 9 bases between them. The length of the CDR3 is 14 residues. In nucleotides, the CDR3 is TGTGCCAGCAGTTTAGCGGAGGGAACTCAGCCCCAGCATTTT. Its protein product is CASSLAEGTQPQHF.

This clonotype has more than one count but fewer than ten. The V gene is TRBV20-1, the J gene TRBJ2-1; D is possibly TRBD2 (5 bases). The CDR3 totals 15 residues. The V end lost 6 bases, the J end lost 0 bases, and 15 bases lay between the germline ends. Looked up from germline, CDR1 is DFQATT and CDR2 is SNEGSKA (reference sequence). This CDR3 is CSAMTGKSSYNEQFF. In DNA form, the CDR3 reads TGCAGTGCCATGACCGGGAAAAGCTCCTACAATGAGCAGTTCTTC.

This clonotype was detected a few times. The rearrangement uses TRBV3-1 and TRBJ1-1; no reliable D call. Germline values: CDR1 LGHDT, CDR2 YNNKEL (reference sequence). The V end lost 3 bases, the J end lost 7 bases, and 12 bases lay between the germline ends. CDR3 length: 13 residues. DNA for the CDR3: TGTGCCAGCAGCCACGTCGACGGAGTTGAAGCTTTCTTT. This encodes CASSHVDGVEAFF.

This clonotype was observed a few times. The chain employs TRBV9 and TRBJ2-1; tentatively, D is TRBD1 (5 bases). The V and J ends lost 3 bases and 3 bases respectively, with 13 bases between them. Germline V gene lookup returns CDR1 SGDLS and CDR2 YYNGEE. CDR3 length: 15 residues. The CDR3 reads CASSASTGDYNEQFF. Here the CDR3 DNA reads TGTGCCAGCAGCGCGTCTACAGGTGACTACAATGAGCAGTTCTTC.

This CDR3 is CSARDYGRVNTEAFF. CDR3 in DNA: TGCAGTGCTAGAGATTATGGCCGGGTGAACACTGAAGCTTTCTTT. The V and J genes are TRBV20-1 and TRBJ1-1; D call uncertain. The CDR3 covers 15 residues. The V gene's germline CDR1 is DFQATT and CDR2 SNEGSKA (reference sequence). V gave up 0 bases and J gave up 0 bases, with 11 bases separating them.

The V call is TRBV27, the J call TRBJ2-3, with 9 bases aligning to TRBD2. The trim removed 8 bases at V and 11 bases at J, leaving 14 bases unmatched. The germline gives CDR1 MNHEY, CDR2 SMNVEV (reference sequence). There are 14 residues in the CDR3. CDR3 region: CASAQAGGEGLQYF. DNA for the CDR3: TGTGCCAGCGCCCAAGCGGGGGGCGAGGGTTTGCAGTATTTT.

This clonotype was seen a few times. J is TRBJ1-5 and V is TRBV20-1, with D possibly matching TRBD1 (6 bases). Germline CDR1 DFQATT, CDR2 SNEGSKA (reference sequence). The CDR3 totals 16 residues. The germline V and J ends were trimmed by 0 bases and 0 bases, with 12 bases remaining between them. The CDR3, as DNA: TGCAGTGCTAGAGATCACTTCAGGGGTAGCAATCAGCCCCAGCATTTT. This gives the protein CSARDHFRGSNQPQHF.

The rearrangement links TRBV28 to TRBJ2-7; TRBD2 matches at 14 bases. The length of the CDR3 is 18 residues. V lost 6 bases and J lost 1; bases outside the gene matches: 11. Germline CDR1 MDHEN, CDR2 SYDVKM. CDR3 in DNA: TGTGCCAGCAGCAGACTAGCGGGGGGGCCTTCGGCATCCTACGAGCAGTACTTC. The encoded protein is CASSRLAGGPSASYEQYF.

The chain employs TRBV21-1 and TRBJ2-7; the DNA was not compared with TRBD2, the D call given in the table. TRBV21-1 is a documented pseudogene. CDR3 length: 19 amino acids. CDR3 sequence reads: CASSKAGLATFGASYEQYF. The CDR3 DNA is TGTGCCAGCAGCAAAGCGGGACTTGCGACCTTTGGGGCCTCCTACGAGCAGTACTTC.

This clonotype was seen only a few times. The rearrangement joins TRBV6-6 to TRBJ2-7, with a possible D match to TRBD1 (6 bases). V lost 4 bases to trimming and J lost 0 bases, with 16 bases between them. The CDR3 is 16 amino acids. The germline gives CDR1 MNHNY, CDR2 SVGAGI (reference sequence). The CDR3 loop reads CASSSGLGASSYEQYF. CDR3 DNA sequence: TGTGCCAGCAGTTCGGGTTTGGGGGCGAGCTCCTACGAGCAGTACTTC.

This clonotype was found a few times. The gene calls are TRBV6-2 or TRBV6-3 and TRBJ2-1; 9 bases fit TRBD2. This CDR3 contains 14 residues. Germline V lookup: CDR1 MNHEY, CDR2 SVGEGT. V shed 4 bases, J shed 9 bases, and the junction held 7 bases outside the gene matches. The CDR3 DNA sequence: TGTGCCAGCAGTTTGGCTAGCGGGGCGAGTGAGCAGTTCTTC. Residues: CASSLASGASEQFF.

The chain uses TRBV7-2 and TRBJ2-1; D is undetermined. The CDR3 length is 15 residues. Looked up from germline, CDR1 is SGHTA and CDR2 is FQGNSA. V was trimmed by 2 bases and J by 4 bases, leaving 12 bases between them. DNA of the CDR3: TGTGCCAGCAGCTTACAAACGGGCCCGTACAATGAGCAGTTCTTC. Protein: CASSLQTGPYNEQFF.

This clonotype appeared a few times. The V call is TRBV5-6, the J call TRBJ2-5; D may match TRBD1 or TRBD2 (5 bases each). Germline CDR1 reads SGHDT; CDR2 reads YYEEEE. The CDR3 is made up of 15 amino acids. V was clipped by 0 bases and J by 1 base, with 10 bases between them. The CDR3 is CASSLALGAQETQYF. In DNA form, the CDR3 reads TGTGCCAGCAGCTTGGCCCTCGGGGCCCAAGAGACCCAGTACTTC.

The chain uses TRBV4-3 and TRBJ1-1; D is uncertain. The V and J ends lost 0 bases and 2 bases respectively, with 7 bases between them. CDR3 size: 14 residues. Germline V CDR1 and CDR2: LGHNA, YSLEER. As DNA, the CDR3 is TGCGCCAGCAGCCAAGAGGCAGTAAACACTGAAGCTTTCTTT. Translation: CASSQEAVNTEAFF.

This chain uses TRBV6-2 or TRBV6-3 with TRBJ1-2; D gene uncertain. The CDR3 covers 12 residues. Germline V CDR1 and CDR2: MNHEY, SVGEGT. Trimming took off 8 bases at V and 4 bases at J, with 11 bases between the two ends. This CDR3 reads CASADTFYGYTF. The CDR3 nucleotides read TGTGCCAGCGCCGACACCTTCTATGGCTACACCTTC.

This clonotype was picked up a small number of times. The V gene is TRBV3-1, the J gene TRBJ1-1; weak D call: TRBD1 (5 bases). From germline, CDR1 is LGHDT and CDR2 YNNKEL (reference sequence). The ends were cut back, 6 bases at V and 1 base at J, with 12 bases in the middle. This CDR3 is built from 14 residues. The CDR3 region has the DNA TGTGCCAGCAGACGCAGTACAGGGAACACTGAAGCTTTCTTT. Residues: CASRRSTGNTEAFF.